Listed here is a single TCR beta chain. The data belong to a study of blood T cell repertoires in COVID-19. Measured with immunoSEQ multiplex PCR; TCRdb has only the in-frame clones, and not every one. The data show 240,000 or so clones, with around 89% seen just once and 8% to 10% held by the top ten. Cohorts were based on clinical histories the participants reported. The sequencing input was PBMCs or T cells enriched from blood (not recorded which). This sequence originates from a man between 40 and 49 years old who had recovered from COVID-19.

This CDR3 reads CASSFTGFGSNQPQHF. CDR3 nucleotides: TGTGCCAGCAGCTTTACAGGGTTTGGGAGCAATCAGCCCCAGCATTTT. V and J are TRBV5-4 and TRBJ1-5; maybe TRBD1 (6 bases). There are 16 residues in the CDR3. V was pared by 2 bases and J by 1 base, with 13 bases between. The germline V gene encodes CDR1 SGHNT and CDR2 YYREEE (reference sequence).